This T cell receptor beta chain originates from a study of T cells in Graves' hyperthyroidism and ophthalmopathy. CDR3 size: 13 residues. The germline V gene has CDR1 SGHRS and CDR2 YFSETQ. Trimming removed 4 bases at V and 6 bases at J, with 13 bases between. Amplification of TCR beta CDR3 regions used RNA as the template. HTBI primers were used for first-round RT-PCR of the TCR CDR3. TCRdb called the multiplex PCR reads again in MiXCR, with one record for every CDR3 protein. The sample has about half a million distinct CDR3 sequences, less than 25% seen once. Sequenced material: blood. This receptor was taken from a woman aged 25-40 years with Graves' ophthalmopathy. The V call is TRBV5-1, the J call TRBJ1-2, with no clear D. DNA of the CDR3: TGCGCCAGCAGCCTACTACCCGGGGATGGCTACACCTTC. Translating gives CASSLLPGDGYTF. The full variable domain, with the rest looked up from reference TRBV5-1 and TRBJ1-2, is KAGVTQTPRYLIKTRGQQVTLSCSPISGHRSVSWYQQTPGQGLQFLFEYFSETQRNKGNFPGRFSGRQFSNSRSEMNVSTLELGDSALYLCASSLLPGDGYTFGSGTRLTVV.